This is a list of T cell receptor beta chains from one sample in a study of post-analysis software for immune sequencing data. TCRdb re-called the PCR reads with MiXCR, one entry per CDR3 protein. The repertoire holds 350,000 to 500,000 distinct CDR3 sequences, with 30% to 40% as singletons. Material: blood. The receptors were sampled from a girl aged 2 to 9 with multiple sclerosis. Both conserved end residues are part of each CDR3. D genes are given only for firm matches. The size entry is marked missing in some rows and otherwise reads once, few, many or a size class.

TRBD1,NA,TRBJ1-2,TRBV7-8,TGTGCCAGCACCAAAACAGGGGACTATGGCTACACCTTC,CASTKTGDYGYTF
NA,NA,TRBJ2-4,TRBV5-1,TGCGCCAGCAGCCTGGACCACAAAAACATTCAGTACTTC,CASSLDHKNIQYF
NA,once,TRBJ2-1,TRBV2,TGTGCCAGCAGTTTGGACGCGGGTGAGCAGTTCTTC,CASSLDAGEQFF
NA,NA,TRBJ2-7,TRBV29-1,TGCAGCGCCAAAGACAGGATTTCCTACGAGCAGTACTTC,CSAKDRISYEQYF
NA,NA,TRBJ2-3,TRBV4-1,TGCGCCGGCAGCCGCCCCTTCGCGGGAATAACAGATACGCAGTATTTT,CAGSRPFAGITDTQYF
NA,NA,TRBJ1-2,TRBV7-9,TGTGCCAGCAGCTTATGGGTATATGGACTTCCGAACTATGGCTACACCTTC,CASSLWVYGLPNYGYTF
TRBD1,NA,TRBJ1-1,TRBV18,TGTGCCAGCTCACCCGCCGGGACAGGGGTGAATGAAGCTTTCTTT,CASSPAGTGVNEAFF
TRBD1,NA,TRBJ1-1,TRBV12-3/TRBV12-4,TGTGCCAGCATCAACCGCGGACAGGGAGGAACTGAAGCTTTCTTT,CASINRGQGGTEAFF
NA,few,TRBJ1-2,TRBV29-1,TGCAGCGGACGGCTTGACCCTAACTATGGCTACACCTTC,CSGRLDPNYGYTF
TRBD2,once,TRBJ2-5,TRBV6-1,TGTGCCAGCAGTGAACGACCCATCGTAGCGGGTGATTCAGAGACCCAGTACTTC,CASSERPIVAGDSETQYF
NA,NA,TRBJ2-5,TRBV10-3,TGTGCCATCAGTGAGTCGACGGGGATTGAAGAGACCCAGTACTTC,CAISESTGIEETQYF
NA,NA,TRBJ1-2,TRBV3-1,TGTGCCAGCAGCCGGAACCAGGGAGGTGGCTATGGCTACACCTTC,CASSRNQGGGYGYTF
NA,NA,TRBJ2-1,TRBV5-5,TGTGCCAGCAGCTTGGTAGCCTGGAGTCCGGATGAGCAGTTCTTC,CASSLVAWSPDEQFF
NA,NA,TRBJ2-7,TRBV14,TGTGCCAGCAGCCAATTATCTGGGACCGAGCAGTACTTC,CASSQLSGTEQYF
TRBD2,NA,TRBJ2-7,TRBV28,TGTGCCAGCAGTTTTTCACTAGCGGTCCACGAGCAGTACTTC,CASSFSLAVHEQYF
TRBD1,NA,TRBJ2-3,TRBV9,TGTGCCAGCAGCTGGACAGGGGGGTCAGATACGCAGTATTTT,CASSWTGGSDTQYF
TRBD1,NA,TRBJ1-5,TRBV20-1,TGCAGTGCTAGGGGACAGGACCAGCATTTT,CSARGQDQHF
NA,NA,TRBJ1-2,TRBV20-1,TGCAGTGCTAGAGATAGGGAGGGTTTTAACTATGACTACACCTTC,CSARDREGFNYDYTF
TRBD1,few,TRBJ2-7,TRBV24-1,TGTGCCACCAGTGTCCCCGGGACAGGGCGCGAGCAGTACTTC,CATSVPGTGREQYF
NA,few,TRBJ1-2,TRBV5-4,TGTGCCAGCAGTTTCACAGGGTACTACACCTTC,CASSFTGYYTF
TRBD2,NA,TRBJ2-1,TRBV20-1,TGCAGTGCTAGAGGGACTAGCTGGGGTGAGCAGTTCTTC,CSARGTSWGEQFF
NA,NA,TRBJ1-5,TRBV4-2,TGTGCCAGCAGCCCTACACAGGGTAGTATGATTCAGCCCCAGCATTTT,CASSPTQGSMIQPQHF
NA,NA,TRBJ1-5,TRBV19,TGTGCCAGTACTCGGGGAGGAGAGAATCAGCCCCAGCATTTT,CASTRGGENQPQHF
NA,few,TRBJ2-5,TRBV20-1,TGCAGTGCTAGAGATGAGACGGGACAAGAGACCCAGTACTTC,CSARDETGQETQYF
TRBD2,once,TRBJ2-1,TRBV7-8,TGTGCCAGCAGCCGGAGGGGCGGGAGATCCTACAATGAGCAGTTCTTC,CASSRRGGRSYNEQFF
NA,NA,TRBJ2-1,TRBV6-2/TRBV6-3,TGTGCCAGCAGTTACGAGTGGGTAGAACTAGACAATGAGCAGTTCTTC,CASSYEWVELDNEQFF
TRBD1,many,TRBJ1-2,TRBV14,TGTGCCAGCAGTCAGGGGGACTATGGCTACACCTTC,CASSQGDYGYTF
NA,NA,TRBJ2-1,TRBV6-1,TGTGCCAGCAATACAGCGAGGTGGAATGAGCAGTTCTTC,CASNTARWNEQFF
TRBD1,NA,TRBJ1-1,TRBV12-3/TRBV12-4,TGTGCCAGCACCACACCCACAGGGGACCCCACTGAAGCTTTCTTT,CASTTPTGDPTEAFF
NA,NA,TRBJ2-1,TRBV29-1,TGCAGCGGACAGGAATTCCCCTACAATGAGCAGTTCTTC,CSGQEFPYNEQFF
TRBD1,NA,TRBJ2-7,TRBV20-1,TGCAGTGCTAGTGGTAGCAGGACAGGGAACCACGAGCAGTACTTC,CSASGSRTGNHEQYF
NA,few,TRBJ1-2,TRBV4-1,TGCGCCAGCAGCCAAGAGGGAGATGGCTACACCTTC,CASSQEGDGYTF
NA,NA,TRBJ2-3,TRBV5-1,TGCGCCAGCAGCTCCGACCCAGTTGACAGCCCAGATACGCAGTATTTT,CASSSDPVDSPDTQYF
NA,NA,TRBJ2-3,TRBV19,TGTGCCAGTAGTATAGCGGCAGGGAACGGGTACAATACGCAGTATTTT,CASSIAAGNGYNTQYF
NA,NA,TRBJ1-2,TRBV4-1,TGCGCCAGCAGCCATCACCTGGGTGGCTACACCTTC,CASSHHLGGYTF
NA,NA,TRBJ1-2,TRBV13,TGTGCCAGCAGCTTTTCCATTGGTCGTGGCTACACCTTC,CASSFSIGRGYTF
TRBD1,once,TRBJ2-4,TRBV18,TGTGCCAGCTCATCACTGGACAGGGCCAAAAACATTCAGTACTTC,CASSSLDRAKNIQYF
NA,NA,TRBJ1-2,TRBV16,TGTGCCAGCAGCCAATCGAGGGTGAACTATGGCTACACCTTC,CASSQSRVNYGYTF
TRBD1,NA,TRBJ2-1,TRBV10-3,TGTGCCATCAAAGGCACAGGGGAATACACTGAGCAGTTCTTC,CAIKGTGEYTEQFF
NA,NA,TRBJ2-7,TRBV5-1,TGCGCCAGCAGCTTGATAGACAACGAGCAGTACTTC,CASSLIDNEQYF
TRBD2,NA,TRBJ2-7,TRBV5-1,TGCGCCAGCAGCCCGGGACTAGCCTTCGTGTACGAGCAGTACTTC,CASSPGLAFVYEQYF
NA,NA,TRBJ2-5,TRBV29-1,TGCAGCGTACGCGGGACACCCCAAGAGACCCAGTACTTC,CSVRGTPQETQYF
NA,few,TRBJ2-7,TRBV5-6,TGTGCCAGCAGCTTGGGGCGCGAGCAGTACTTC,CASSLGREQYF
NA,once,TRBJ2-1,TRBV7-2,TGTGCCAGCAGCTTAAGGCCTCTCGGACTAAAAAGCTCCTACAATGAGCAGTTCTTC,CASSLRPLGLKSSYNEQFF
TRBD2,NA,TRBJ2-1,TRBV20-1,TGCAGTGCTGAGACTAGCGGGAGGGCCTGGGAGCAGTTCTTC,CSAETSGRAWEQFF
NA,NA,TRBJ2-5,TRBV15,TGTGCCACCAGCAGAGTAAAGCGACAAGAGACCCAGTACTTC,CATSRVKRQETQYF
TRBD2,NA,TRBJ2-7,TRBV7-9,TGTGCCAGCAGTCCCCAGTCGGGCGGGGGATCTTACGAGCAGTACTTC,CASSPQSGGGSYEQYF
TRBD1,few,TRBJ1-2,TRBV7-2,TGTGCCAGCAGCGCCCGGGACAGTCAAGCTAACTATGGCTACACCTTC,CASSARDSQANYGYTF
NA,few,TRBJ2-4,TRBV20-1,TGCAGTGTGACGACCGGGGAACGGTCCAACATTCAGTACTTC,CSVTTGERSNIQYF
NA,NA,TRBJ1-2,TRBV6-5,TGTGCCAGCAGTTACTCCCCGGGCAGTATATGGGGCTACACCTTC,CASSYSPGSIWGYTF
TRBD1,few,TRBJ1-2,TRBV12-3/TRBV12-4,TGTGCCAGCAGTTTAAAGGGGGCGCCGGGCTACACCTTC,CASSLKGAPGYTF
NA,NA,TRBJ1-2,TRBV4-1,TGCGTCAGCAGCCAAGTATCACCCGATGGCTACACCTTC,CVSSQVSPDGYTF
TRBD1,few,TRBJ2-6,TRBV4-1,TGCGCCAGCAGCCAAGTTCCAGGGGGTAGATACTCTGGGGCCAACGTCCTGACTTTC,CASSQVPGGRYSGANVLTF
NA,few,TRBJ1-2,TRBV10-3,TGTGCCATCAGTGAGAGGTTATTGGCCTATGGCTACACCTTC,CAISERLLAYGYTF